This is a list of T cell receptor beta chains from one sample in a study of shared clonotypes between healthy human individuals. The method was immunoSEQ multiplex PCR; TCRdb's version includes in-frame clones alone and lacks a portion of them. The table has some 2.4 million clones, approximately 94% seen once. What was sequenced was naive CD4+ T cells from PBMCs. These receptors all stem from a man between 18 and 35 years old in good health. Some clones in this sample may be carry-over from other donors' samples. The CDR3 runs from the conserved cysteine through the conserved F or W. A D gene is named only where the DNA matches it firmly. Clone size is shown for a subset of rows, as once, few, many or a class of expanded clone.

V gene	D gene	J gene	clone size	CDR3 protein	CDR3 DNA
TRBV15	-	TRBJ2-7	-	CATSRGRSIYEQYF	TGTGCCACCAGCAGAGGGAGGAGCATCTACGAGCAGTACTTC
TRBV21-1	-	TRBJ2-7	-	CASSKEHRRPYEQYF	TGTGCCAGCAGCAAAGAGCACAGGCGACCCTACGAGCAGTACTTC
TRBV20-1	-	TRBJ1-1	few	CSAPGRTEAFF	TGCAGTGCACCAGGGAGGACTGAAGCTTTCTTT
TRBV7-6	-	TRBJ2-7	-	CASSLTPSSSSSSYEQYF	TGTGCCAGCAGCTTAACTCCCTCGTCGAGTTCAAGCTCCTACGAGCAGTACTTC
TRBV14	-	TRBJ2-1	-	CASSQDGEGILNEQFF	TGTGCCAGCAGCCAAGATGGAGAGGGAATACTCAATGAGCAGTTCTTC
TRBV6-4	-	TRBJ2-1	-	CASSDSRSADEQFF	TGTGCCAGCAGTGACTCGAGGTCAGCTGATGAGCAGTTCTTC
TRBV5-4	TRBD2	TRBJ2-7	-	CASSNEGLAYYEQYF	TGTGCCAGCAGCAACGAGGGACTAGCGTACTACGAGCAGTACTTC
TRBV6-1	-	TRBJ1-2	-	CASSENTYYGYAF	TGTGCCAGCAGTGAGAACACTTACTATGGCTACGCCTTC
TRBV7-8	TRBD2	TRBJ2-5	once	CASSSRLAGEQVGTQYF	TGTGCCAGCAGCTCCCGACTAGCGGGGGAACAGGTCGGGACCCAGTACTTC
TRBV7-9	TRBD1	TRBJ2-7	-	CASSLQPLDRGLHEQYF	TGTGCCAGCAGCTTGCAGCCGTTGGACAGGGGGCTTCACGAGCAGTACTTC
TRBV11-2	-	TRBJ2-5	-	CASSLESGGQTQYF	TGTGCCAGCAGCTTAGAATCGGGGGGCCAGACCCAGTACTTC
TRBV30	TRBD1	TRBJ1-2	-	CACGTGRYGYTF	TGTGCCTGCGGGACAGGGAGGTATGGCTACACCTTC
TRBV4-2	-	TRBJ2-3	-	CASSQADTDTQYF	TGTGCCAGCAGCCAAGCTGACACAGATACGCAGTATTTT
TRBV29-1	-	TRBJ1-1	-	CSVRSRGGAEAFF	TGCAGCGTCCGAAGTAGGGGAGGCGCTGAAGCTTTCTTT
TRBV2	-	TRBJ1-2	-	CASSAPPGRKNYGYTF	TGTGCCAGCAGTGCTCCTCCGGGACGGAAAAACTATGGCTACACCTTC
TRBV11-2	-	TRBJ2-7	-	CASSLQMGEQYF	TGTGCCAGCAGCTTACAGATGGGCGAGCAGTACTTC
TRBV11-1	TRBD2	TRBJ2-1	-	CASSFSQPGLAGREQFF	TGTGCCAGCAGCTTTTCCCAGCCGGGACTAGCGGGTCGGGAGCAGTTCTTC
TRBV20-1	TRBD1	TRBJ1-2	-	CSSGTAYGYTF	TGCAGTAGCGGGACAGCTTATGGCTACACCTTC
TRBV7-6	-	TRBJ2-7	-	CASSPNERPYEQYF	TGTGCCAGCAGCCCTAACGAGCGGCCCTACGAGCAGTACTTC
TRBV6-6	TRBD1	TRBJ2-7	-	CASETGTGGGYEQYF	TGTGCCAGCGAAACCGGGACAGGGGGCGGTTACGAGCAGTACTTC
TRBV9	-	TRBJ2-1	-	CASSVGGDLSGEQFF	TGTGCCAGCAGCGTCGGCGGAGACCTTTCGGGTGAGCAGTTCTTC
TRBV28	TRBD2	TRBJ2-7	-	CASTHAGLGRGGTSGKSYEQYF	TGTGCCAGCACTCATGCGGGTTTGGGCAGGGGTGGGACTAGCGGGAAGTCCTACGAGCAGTACTTC
TRBV29-1	-	TRBJ2-1	-	CSVDHPQSSYNEQFF	TGCAGCGTTGACCACCCGCAGAGCTCCTACAATGAGCAGTTCTTC